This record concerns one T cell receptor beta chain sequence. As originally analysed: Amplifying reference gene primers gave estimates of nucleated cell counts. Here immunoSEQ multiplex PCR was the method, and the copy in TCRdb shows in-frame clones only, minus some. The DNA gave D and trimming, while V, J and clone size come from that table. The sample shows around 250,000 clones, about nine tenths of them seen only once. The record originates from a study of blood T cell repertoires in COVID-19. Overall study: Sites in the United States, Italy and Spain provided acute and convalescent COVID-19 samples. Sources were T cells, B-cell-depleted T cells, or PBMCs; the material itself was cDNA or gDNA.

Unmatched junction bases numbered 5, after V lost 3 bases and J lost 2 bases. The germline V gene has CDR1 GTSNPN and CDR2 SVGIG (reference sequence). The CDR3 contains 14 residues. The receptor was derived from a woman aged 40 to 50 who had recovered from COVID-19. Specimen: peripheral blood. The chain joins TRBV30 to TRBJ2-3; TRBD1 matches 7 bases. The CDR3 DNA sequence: TGTGCCTGGAGAGTTACAGGGGCCACAGATACGCAGTATTTT. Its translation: CAWRVTGATDTQYF.